Below, 22 T cell receptor beta chains from the same sample are listed, as sequenced in a study of response to subunit inactivated influenza vaccine. MiXCR, run by TCRdb on the RT-PCR reads, gives a single entry per CDR3 protein. The data show 500,000 to 600,000 distinct CDR3 sequences, roughly 8.2% seen once. The sample here was PBMCs from blood, taken around 25 months after vaccination. The receptors derive from a man aged 45-69 years who received an inactivated influenza vaccine.

This clonotype came up a few times. CDR3 sequence (DNA): TGTGCCACCAGTGATCCGGGACAGGTGGCCGGCACAGATACGCAGTATTTT. Protein product: CATSDPGQVAGTDTQYF. The V call is TRBV24-1, the J call TRBJ2-3; 8 nucleotides align to TRBD1. Per the germline V gene, CDR1 is KGHDR and CDR2 is SFDVKD. The CDR3 length is 17 residues. Germline trimming cut 3 bases from V and 1 base from J; bases unmatched to any gene: 8.

This clonotype has ten or more counts. The J gene is TRBJ2-2, the V gene TRBV3-1; D is possibly TRBD1 (5 bases). CDR1 and CDR2 from the germline V gene are LGHDT and YNNKEL (reference sequence). The CDR3 runs 14 residues. Trimming left V 3 bases short and J 2 bases short, with 7 bases between. This CDR3 is CASSQDKNTGELFF. For the CDR3, the DNA is TGTGCCAGCAGCCAGGACAAAAACACCGGGGAGCTGTTTTTT.

This clonotype has a handful of counts. This chain connects TRBV6-5 to TRBJ1-2, with unresolved D. Germline V gene data show CDR1 as MNHEY and CDR2 as SVGAGI. Trimming took 2 bases from V and 3 from J, leaving 10 bases between them. The CDR3 consists of 14 residues. The CDR3 here is CASSYARAYYGYTF. For the CDR3, the DNA is TGTGCCAGCAGTTACGCCCGGGCCTACTATGGCTACACCTTC.

This clonotype was observed at least ten times. The chain carries TRBV29-1 and TRBJ1-2, with 10 bases fitting TRBD1. The germline V gene has CDR1 SQVTM and CDR2 ANQGSEA. The CDR3 extends over 15 amino acids. V trimming: 4 bases; J trimming: 2 bases; junction bases outside the gene matches: 7. Written as DNA, the CDR3 is TGCAGCGTTGGGGCCGACAGGGGGCAGAACTATGGCTACACCTTC. Translating gives CSVGADRGQNYGYTF.

The table lists this clonotype with a few counts. The V gene is TRBV4-1, the J gene TRBJ2-3; 13 bases match TRBD2. This CDR3 has 22 residues. The V and J ends lost 0 bases and 0 bases, in that order; junction bases with no gene match: 15. From germline, CDR1 is MGHRA and CDR2 YSYEKL. The CDR3 is CASSQDLFWTSGRVPSTDTQYF. The CDR3 coding sequence is TGCGCCAGCAGCCAAGATCTTTTTTGGACTAGCGGGAGAGTCCCTAGCACAGATACGCAGTATTTT.

The sample holds a few counts of this clonotype. The chain combines TRBV11-2 with TRBJ2-7; 8 bases fit TRBD1. The CDR3 is 19 residues long. Trimming cost V 0 bases and J 0 bases; bases outside gene matches: 13. CDR1 is SGHAT and CDR2 is FQNNGV in the germline V gene. CDR3 sequence (DNA): TGTGCCAGCAGCTTAGACAGGACAGGGACCTGGCGTTCCTCCTACGAGCAGTACTTC. Residues: CASSLDRTGTWRSSYEQYF.

V is TRBV5-1 and J is TRBJ1-2; TRBD1 matches at 7 bases. The germline V gene has CDR1 SGHRS and CDR2 YFSETQ. The CDR3 consists of 16 residues. Trimming took 4 bases from V and 3 from J; bases not matched to a gene: 12. CDR3 region: CASSLESPGTDYGYTF. The CDR3, as DNA: TGCGCCAGCAGCCTGGAATCTCCCGGGACAGACTATGGCTACACCTTC.

This clonotype was seen a few times. The chain recombines TRBV9 with TRBJ2-7; D ambiguous. Trimming shortened V by 0 bases and J by 5 bases, and 9 bases separated the two germline ends. Germline assignment: CDR1 SGDLS and CDR2 YYNGEE. This CDR3 comprises 13 residues. The DNA for the CDR3 is TGTGCCAGCAGCGTAGAAGTTCTCGACGAGCAGTACTTC. Residues: CASSVEVLDEQYF.

J is TRBJ2-1 and V is TRBV7-2; possible D gene TRBD2, 7 bases. Trimming shortened V by 7 bases and J by 9 bases, and 22 bases separated the two germline ends. The CDR3 has 15 amino acids. Germline V lookup: CDR1 SGHTA, CDR2 FQGNSA. The chain's CDR3 is CASTRGGGLRVEQFF. The CDR3 DNA reads as TGTGCCAGCACCCGGGGCGGGGGCCTTCGGGTTGAGCAGTTCTTC.

The CDR3 here is CASTFSGVYNEQFF. The CDR3 nucleotides are TGTGCCAGCACCTTCAGCGGGGTATACAATGAGCAGTTCTTC. The V call is TRBV12-3 or TRBV12-4, the J call TRBJ2-1; 7 bases map to TRBD2. This CDR3 spans 14 amino acids. Trimming removed 7 bases from V and 4 bases from J; junction bases left unmatched: 7.

This chain joins TRBV12-3 or TRBV12-4 and TRBJ1-2, with a tentative D call TRBD1 (6 bases). The CDR3 spans 13 residues. Trimming took off 5 bases at V and 4 bases at J, with 11 bases between the two ends. The CDR3 nucleotides are TGTGCCAGCAGTCGGGGGCAATTCTATGGCTACACCTTC. Translating gives CASSRGQFYGYTF.

The rearrangement links TRBV7-2 to TRBJ1-5, with D uncertain. V was cut by 4 bases and J by 4 bases, with 8 bases left in between. This CDR3 is built from 13 residues. Germline assignment: CDR1 SGHTA and CDR2 FQGNSA. The CDR3 region is CASSSKVNQPQHF. DNA for the CDR3: TGTGCCAGCAGCTCGAAGGTAAATCAGCCCCAGCATTTT.

The chain uses TRBV6-2 or TRBV6-3 and TRBJ2-7, with 8 bases aligning to TRBD1. CDR3 length: 17 residues. The germline V gene has CDR1 MNHEY and CDR2 SVGEGT. V lost 7 bases, J lost 6 bases, and 20 bases stayed unmatched. The DNA of the CDR3 is TGTGCCAGCAACTGGCGCTTCAACAGACAGGGGATCGGCGAGCAGTACTTC. Translated, it gives CASNWRFNRQGIGEQYF.

This clonotype has a handful of counts. The chain combines TRBV20-1 with TRBJ2-7; TRBD1 or TRBD2 may be the D gene (5 bases each). Germline CDR1 DFQATT, CDR2 SNEGSKA (reference sequence). The CDR3 spans 16 residues. Trimming left V 2 bases short and J 3 bases short, with 20 bases between. This CDR3 is CSARRQRSGTNYEQYF. The CDR3 DNA sequence: TGCAGTGCTAGACGTCAACGCTCCGGGACCAACTACGAGCAGTACTTC.

V is TRBV27 and J is TRBJ1-2; TRBD1 aligns across 9 bases. This CDR3 has 14 residues. V shed 1 base, J shed 6 bases, and the junction held 3 bases outside the gene matches. Germline CDR1 and CDR2: MNHEY and SMNVEV (reference sequence). The CDR3 loop reads CASSLLGTGNGYTF. Written as DNA, the CDR3 is TGTGCCAGCAGTTTATTAGGGACAGGGAATGGCTACACCTTC.

This clonotype appeared a few times. V gene TRBV6-6 combines with J gene TRBJ1-1; unclear D gene. This CDR3 region has 13 residues. Between the trimmed V and J ends, which lost 6 bases and 3 bases, there was a span of 11 bases. The germline V gene has CDR1 MNHNY and CDR2 SVGAGI (reference sequence). This CDR3 reads CASRPVEDTEAFF. In nucleotides, the CDR3 is TGTGCCAGCAGACCCGTAGAGGACACTGAAGCTTTCTTT.

J is TRBJ2-7 and V is TRBV2; D not resolved. Trimming stripped 6 bases from V and 3 bases from J, with 9 bases between. The CDR3 is 12 amino acids. Germline V gene data show CDR1 as SNHLY and CDR2 as FYNNEI. The CDR3 spells CASRVPLYEQYF. CDR3 bases: TGTGCCAGCAGAGTCCCACTCTACGAGCAGTACTTC.

This clonotype occurred many times. This chain joins TRBV12-3 or TRBV12-4 and TRBJ2-2; D is perhaps TRBD1 (6 bases). This CDR3 region has 15 residues. The V end lost 6 bases, the J end lost 1 base, and 12 bases lay between the germline ends. The CDR3: CASSYYRENTGELFF. The CDR3, as DNA: TGTGCCAGCAGCTACTACAGGGAGAACACCGGGGAGCTGTTTTTT.

V gene TRBV5-1 combines with J gene TRBJ2-3, with D possibly being TRBD1 or TRBD2 (6 bases each). Trimming cost V 2 bases and J 6 bases, with 13 bases left between them. The CDR3 contains 14 residues. CDR1 and CDR2 from the germline V gene are SGHRS and YFSETQ. The CDR3 is CASSFEGGQDTQYF. Written as DNA, the CDR3 is TGCGCCAGCAGCTTCGAGGGGGGCCAGGATACGCAGTATTTT.

The sample holds a few counts of this clonotype. The gene calls are TRBV20-1 and TRBJ2-4; 9 bases are shared with TRBD1. This CDR3 contains 14 residues. Per germline, CDR1 DFQATT and CDR2 SNEGSKA (reference sequence). With V trimmed by 6 bases and J by 1 base, 4 bases remained unmatched. The CDR3 DNA follows: TGCAGTGCGGACGGGACAGGGGCCAAAAACATTCAGTACTTC. Translated, it gives CSADGTGAKNIQYF.

This sequence joins TRBV20-1 and TRBJ2-3; 8 bases align to TRBD2. The CDR3 loop spans 16 amino acids. J gave up 2 bases and V 0 bases, and 7 bases lay outside the gene matches. The germline CDR1 and CDR2 sequences are DFQATT and SNEGSKA (reference sequence). The CDR3 protein is CSARDPAGGHTDTQYF. DNA of the CDR3: TGCAGTGCTAGAGATCCTGCGGGGGGCCACACAGATACGCAGTATTTT.

The sample holds a few counts of this clonotype. The chain carries TRBV4-2 and TRBJ2-5; unclear D gene. The CDR3 is 16 amino acids. From germline, CDR1 is LGHNA and CDR2 YNFKEQ. V was trimmed by 5 bases and J by 4 bases, leaving 20 bases between them. The CDR3 DNA sequence: TGTGCCAGCAGCATCCGACCTTTAGGCGTACGAGAGACCCAGTACTTC. It yields the protein CASSIRPLGVRETQYF.